These 4 T cell receptor beta chains share one sample of origin, sequenced in a study of siplizumab effects on memory and regulatory T cells. The repertoire was sequenced with immunoSEQ multiplex PCR; TCRdb's copy has only in-frame clones and lacks some. The profile shows 50,000 to 75,000 clones, 95% to 98% of them singletons. Material for sequencing was naive CD8+ T cells sorted from blood. These receptors were obtained from a human donor in good health.

The chain uses TRBV13 and TRBJ1-1; D not resolved. Germline values: CDR1 PRHDT, CDR2 FYEKMQ (reference sequence). The CDR3 runs to 13 residues. Trimming removed 0 bases from V and 0 bases from J, with 2 bases in between. The CDR3 loop is CASSLGVNTEAFF. The CDR3 bases are TGTGCCAGCAGCTTAGGGGTGAACACTGAAGCTTTCTTT.

The V gene is TRBV19, the J gene TRBJ1-5; D may be TRBD1 (5 bases). The germline CDR1 and CDR2 sequences are LNHDA and SQIVND (reference sequence). V lost 4 bases and J lost 1, with 11 bases in between. The CDR3 has 15 amino acids. The CDR3 nucleotides read TGTGCCAGTAGTACCCACCGGGACAGCAATCAGCCCCAGCATTTT. Its translation is CASSTHRDSNQPQHF.

The chain is built from TRBV9 and TRBJ2-2, with D possibly called TRBD1 or TRBD2 (5 bases each). V was shortened by 0 bases and J by 2 bases, with 14 bases between the two germline ends. This CDR3 is built from 17 residues. In germline, CDR1 is SGDLS, CDR2 YYNGEE. The CDR3 here is CASSVARGVRNTGELFF. For the CDR3, the DNA is TGTGCCAGCAGCGTAGCTCGAGGGGTCCGAAACACCGGGGAGCTGTTTTTT.

This chain uses TRBV6-5 with TRBJ1-2; 8 bases are a match to TRBD1. The CDR3 has 14 residues. Germline loops: CDR1 MNHEY, CDR2 SVGAGI. J was trimmed by 6 bases and V by 4 bases; bases with no gene match: 7. CDR3 bases: TGTGCCAGCAGTTCCATGGGCAGGGGGCATGGCTACACCTTC. It yields the protein CASSSMGRGHGYTF.